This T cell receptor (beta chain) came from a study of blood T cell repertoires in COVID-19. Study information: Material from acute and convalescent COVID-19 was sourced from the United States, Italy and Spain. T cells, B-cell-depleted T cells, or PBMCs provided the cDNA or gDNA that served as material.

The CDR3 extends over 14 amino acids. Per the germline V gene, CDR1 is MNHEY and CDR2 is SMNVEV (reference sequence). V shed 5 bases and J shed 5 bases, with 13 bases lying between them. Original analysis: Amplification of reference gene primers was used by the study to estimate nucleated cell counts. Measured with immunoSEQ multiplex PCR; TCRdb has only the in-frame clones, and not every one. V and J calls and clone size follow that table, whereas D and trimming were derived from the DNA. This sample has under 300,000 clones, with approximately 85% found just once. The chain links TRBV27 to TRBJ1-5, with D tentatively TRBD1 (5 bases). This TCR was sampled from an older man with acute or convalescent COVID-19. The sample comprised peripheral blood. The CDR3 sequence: CASSQRGFDQPQHF. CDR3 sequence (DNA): TGTGCCAGCAGTCAGCGGGGGTTTGATCAGCCCCAGCATTTT.